A selection of T cell receptor beta chains follows, all from one sample in a study of T-cell reconstitution after alpha-beta-depleted transplantation in children. MiXCR, run by TCRdb on the PCR reads, gives a single entry per CDR3 protein. The sample has hundreds of thousands of distinct CDR3 sequences, approximately 9.6% seen once; the top ten hold about 9.4%. Sequences were derived from PBMCs from the stem cell graft donor, sampled from the stem cell graft. Receptors were obtained from a human donor who donated a stem cell graft to a child with SCID. Both conserved end residues are part of each CDR3. A D gene is named only where the DNA matches it firmly. Where a row states a size, it is once, few, many or the class of an expanded clone; other rows omit it.

J: TRBJ2-6
length: 15
V: TRBV27
D: TRBD1
size: few
CDR3: CASSYAPRTGGVLTF
DNA: TGTGCCAGCAGTTACGCCCCCCGGACAGGGGGCGTCCTGACTTTC

J: TRBJ1-1
length: 17
V: TRBV7-9
D: NA
size: few
CDR3: CASSTRGSQHRDTEAFF
DNA: TGTGCCAGCAGCACCAGGGGAAGTCAGCACCGGGACACTGAAGCTTTCTTT

J: TRBJ2-2
length: 15
V: TRBV5-1
D: TRBD1
size: few
CDR3: CASSLGTGTTGELFF
DNA: TGCGCCAGCAGCTTGGGGACAGGGACTACCGGGGAGCTGTTTTTT

J: TRBJ1-3
length: 16
V: TRBV7-9
D: NA
size: few
CDR3: CASSLGSTSSGNTIYF
DNA: TGTGCCAGCAGCTTAGGGTCCACAAGCTCTGGAAACACCATATATTTT

J: TRBJ2-6
length: 17
V: TRBV29-1
D: TRBD1
size: many
CDR3: CSVATTGVGDGANVLTF
DNA: TGCAGCGTTGCAACGACAGGGGTCGGGGATGGGGCCAACGTCCTGACTTTC

J: TRBJ2-7
length: 12
V: TRBV27
D: NA
size: many
CDR3: CASSLRGREQYF
DNA: TGTGCCAGCAGCTTGCGGGGTCGCGAGCAGTACTTC

J: TRBJ2-3
length: 17
V: TRBV14
D: TRBD1
size: NA
CDR3: CASSPGTGADPRVWQYF
DNA: TGTGCCAGCAGCCCTGGGACAGGGGCGGACCCTAGGGTATGGCAGTATTTT

J: TRBJ2-2
length: 14
V: TRBV5-6
D: NA
size: few
CDR3: CASSLIENTGELFF
DNA: TGTGCCAGCAGCTTAATTGAGAACACCGGGGAGCTGTTTTTT

J: TRBJ1-2
length: 17
V: TRBV4-2
D: NA
size: NA
CDR3: CASSQDLMQGTNYGYTF
DNA: TGTGCCAGCAGCCAAGATCTAATGCAGGGCACTAACTATGGCTACACCTTC

J: TRBJ2-4
length: 11
V: TRBV12-3/TRBV12-4
D: TRBD1
size: many
CDR3: CASSTGEVQYF
DNA: TGTGCCAGCAGTACAGGGGAAGTTCAGTACTTC

J: TRBJ1-2
length: 12
V: TRBV10-3
D: TRBD1
size: few
CDR3: CAISRDSYGYTF
DNA: TGTGCCATCAGCCGGGACAGCTATGGCTACACCTTC

J: TRBJ2-1
length: 14
V: TRBV7-8
D: NA
size: few
CDR3: CASSRQRIGNEQFF
DNA: TGTGCCAGCAGCAGACAGCGTATAGGCAATGAGCAGTTCTTC

J: TRBJ2-5
length: 13
V: TRBV7-9
D: NA
size: few
CDR3: CASSFPDQETQYF
DNA: TGTGCCAGCAGCTTTCCGGACCAAGAGACCCAGTACTTC

J: TRBJ1-2
length: 15
V: TRBV6-1
D: NA
size: NA
CDR3: CASTGQGRAAYGYTF
DNA: TGTGCCAGCACCGGGCAGGGCCGTGCCGCCTATGGCTACACCTTC

J: TRBJ1-5
length: 13
V: TRBV25-1
D: NA
size: few
CDR3: CASGTANNQPQHF
DNA: TGTGCCAGCGGGACCGCAAACAATCAGCCCCAGCATTTT

J: TRBJ2-4
length: 15
V: TRBV5-1
D: NA
size: many
CDR3: CASSPFRQIENIQYF
DNA: TGCGCCAGCAGCCCCTTCCGACAGATAGAAAACATTCAGTACTTC

J: TRBJ1-4
length: 16
V: TRBV7-2
D: TRBD1
size: NA
CDR3: CASSLVPQGAGEKLFF
DNA: TGTGCCAGCAGCTTAGTCCCACAGGGGGCCGGAGAAAAACTGTTTTTT

J: TRBJ1-1
length: 12
V: TRBV2
D: NA
size: many
CDR3: CASSEGPGKAFF
DNA: TGTGCCAGCAGTGAAGGGCCGGGTAAAGCTTTCTTT

J: TRBJ2-3
length: 17
V: TRBV5-1
D: TRBD2
size: few
CDR3: CASSPGTSGGTYSAQYF
DNA: TGCGCCAGCAGCCCCGGGACTAGCGGGGGAACATACAGTGCGCAGTATTTT

J: TRBJ2-1
length: 16
V: TRBV12-3/TRBV12-4
D: TRBD2
size: many
CDR3: CASSPTSGGVYNEQFF
DNA: TGTGCCAGCAGTCCTACTAGCGGGGGGGTATACAATGAGCAGTTCTTC

J: TRBJ2-7
length: 13
V: TRBV20-1
D: NA
size: once
CDR3: CSALDVPSYEQYF
DNA: TGCAGTGCTTTAGACGTACCCTCCTACGAGCAGTACTTC

J: TRBJ2-7
length: 15
V: TRBV25-1
D: NA
size: few
CDR3: CASGGDSGDLAEQYF
DNA: TGTGCCAGCGGGGGGGACAGTGGAGATCTGGCCGAGCAGTACTTC

J: TRBJ2-3
length: 16
V: TRBV6-1
D: TRBD1
size: few
CDR3: CASSQIPLDRSDTQYF
DNA: TGTGCCAGCAGCCAGATTCCCCTGGACAGGTCAGATACGCAGTATTTT

J: TRBJ1-3
length: 20
V: TRBV12-3/TRBV12-4
D: TRBD1
size: NA
CDR3: CASSLGSMGGGQGSGNTIYF
DNA: TGTGCCAGCAGTTTAGGAAGTATGGGAGGGGGACAGGGGTCTGGAAACACCATATATTTT

J: TRBJ1-4
length: 14
V: TRBV20-1
D: TRBD1
size: many
CDR3: CSAEPGQSFEKLFF
DNA: TGCAGTGCAGAACCGGGACAGTCTTTCGAAAAACTGTTTTTT

J: TRBJ2-3
length: 12
V: TRBV3-1
D: NA
size: many
CDR3: CASSPTGDTQYF
DNA: TGTGCCAGCAGCCCTACAGGAGATACGCAGTATTTT

J: TRBJ1-6
length: 13
V: TRBV10-3
D: NA
size: NA
CDR3: CAISEGVISPLHF
DNA: TGTGCCATCAGTGAGGGGGTTATCTCACCCCTCCACTTT

J: TRBJ2-1
length: 12
V: TRBV3-1
D: NA
size: few
CDR3: CASTTGGGEQFF
DNA: TGTGCCAGCACCACAGGGGGGGGTGAGCAGTTCTTC

J: TRBJ2-2
length: 18
V: TRBV28
D: NA
size: NA
CDR3: CASSSDRTPILLGGELFF
DNA: TGTGCCAGCAGTTCAGACCGGACGCCGATTTTACTGGGCGGGGAGCTGTTTTTT

J: TRBJ2-7
length: 12
V: TRBV12-3/TRBV12-4
D: NA
size: NA
CDR3: CASSLGLGEQYF
DNA: TGTGCCAGCAGTTTAGGTTTGGGAGAGCAGTACTTC

J: TRBJ2-3
length: 15
V: TRBV12-3/TRBV12-4
D: TRBD1
size: many
CDR3: CASSLYRGHTDTQYF
DNA: TGTGCCAGCAGTTTGTACAGGGGACACACAGATACGCAGTATTTT

J: TRBJ2-5
length: 16
V: TRBV5-1
D: NA
size: NA
CDR3: CASSLGLLGWQETQYF
DNA: TGCGCCAGCAGCTTGGGCCTTTTAGGGTGGCAAGAGACCCAGTACTTC

J: TRBJ2-7
length: 15
V: TRBV7-7
D: NA
size: many
CDR3: CASSFLQGPSYEQYF
DNA: TGTGCTAGCAGCTTTCTCCAGGGACCCTCCTACGAGCAGTACTTC

J: TRBJ2-5
length: 16
V: TRBV12-3/TRBV12-4
D: TRBD2
size: few
CDR3: CASSTNSGGVWKTQYF
DNA: TGTGCCAGCAGTACTAATAGCGGGGGGGTTTGGAAGACCCAGTACTTC

J: TRBJ1-4
length: 11
V: TRBV2
D: NA
size: NA
CDR3: CASQRVEKLFF
DNA: TGTGCCAGCCAGAGAGTCGAAAAACTGTTTTTT

J: TRBJ1-3
length: 15
V: TRBV12-3/TRBV12-4
D: NA
size: few
CDR3: CASSDWGGSGNTIYF
DNA: TGTGCCAGCAGTGATTGGGGGGGCTCTGGAAACACCATATATTTT

J: TRBJ2-7
length: 13
V: TRBV10-3
D: TRBD1
size: many
CDR3: CAISRGQTYEQYF
DNA: TGTGCCATCAGTCGGGGACAGACCTACGAGCAGTACTTC

J: TRBJ1-6
length: 13
V: TRBV6-5
D: NA
size: NA
CDR3: CASVGPTGSPLHF
DNA: TGTGCCAGCGTTGGTCCGACAGGTTCACCCCTCCACTTT

J: TRBJ2-2
length: 15
V: TRBV14
D: NA
size: many
CDR3: CASSSLPPATGELFF
DNA: TGTGCCAGCAGCTCCCTCCCCCCAGCGACCGGGGAGCTGTTTTTT

J: TRBJ2-3
length: 14
V: TRBV9
D: NA
size: NA
CDR3: CASSVGGLADTQYF
DNA: TGTGCCAGCAGCGTAGGAGGGTTGGCAGATACGCAGTATTTT

J: TRBJ2-2
length: 13
V: TRBV12-3/TRBV12-4
D: NA
size: few
CDR3: CASSFYQAGELFF
DNA: TGTGCCAGCAGTTTTTATCAGGCCGGGGAGCTGTTTTTT

J: TRBJ2-7
length: 16
V: TRBV5-1
D: TRBD2
size: many
CDR3: CASSIQGLAGLDEQYF
DNA: TGCGCCAGCAGCATCCAAGGACTAGCGGGGTTAGACGAGCAGTACTTC

J: TRBJ2-5
length: 15
V: TRBV5-5
D: NA
size: few
CDR3: CASSLTDRLQETQYF
DNA: TGTGCCAGCAGCTTGACGGACAGACTCCAAGAGACCCAGTACTTC

J: TRBJ1-6
length: 15
V: TRBV7-9
D: NA
size: few
CDR3: CASSLGPVNNSPLHF
DNA: TGTGCCAGCAGCTTAGGGCCGGTGAATAATTCACCCCTCCACTTT

J: TRBJ2-1
length: 15
V: TRBV6-5
D: TRBD2
size: many
CDR3: CASSSAVAGSGEQFF
DNA: TGTGCCAGCAGTTCTGCGGTAGCGGGGTCCGGGGAGCAGTTCTTC

J: TRBJ2-7
length: 13
V: TRBV20-1
D: NA
size: NA
CDR3: CSAIRGQVYEQYF
DNA: TGCAGTGCAATCAGGGGCCAGGTCTACGAGCAGTACTTC

J: TRBJ2-7
length: 16
V: TRBV5-5
D: NA
size: NA
CDR3: CASSPQGAQASHEQYF
DNA: TGTGCCAGCAGCCCCCAGGGCGCACAGGCATCCCACGAGCAGTACTTC

J: TRBJ2-6
length: 15
V: TRBV7-3
D: NA
size: few
CDR3: CASSLYGAGANVLTF
DNA: TGTGCCAGCAGCTTATACGGGGCTGGGGCCAACGTCCTGACTTTC

J: TRBJ2-2
length: 15
V: TRBV6-1
D: NA
size: NA
CDR3: CASSEPSYPGGELFF
DNA: TGTGCCAGCAGTGAACCTTCCTACCCAGGCGGGGAGCTGTTTTTT

J: TRBJ1-1
length: 16
V: TRBV5-6
D: TRBD1
size: few
CDR3: CASTTDEGARGTEAFF
DNA: TGTGCCAGCACCACCGACGAGGGGGCTAGAGGGACTGAAGCTTTCTTT

J: TRBJ1-5
length: 15
V: TRBV7-2
D: NA
size: many
CDR3: CASSEAGLGISPQHF
DNA: TGTGCCAGCAGCGAAGCGGGACTCGGTATTTCGCCCCAGCATTTT

J: TRBJ2-5
length: 15
V: TRBV7-9
D: NA
size: NA
CDR3: CASSLAPGAQETQYF
DNA: TGTGCCAGCAGCTTAGCCCCCGGGGCCCAAGAGACCCAGTACTTC

J: TRBJ2-7
length: 13
V: TRBV20-1
D: NA
size: few
CDR3: CSAITSSPYEQYF
DNA: TGCAGTGCTATTACCAGTTCCCCCTACGAGCAGTACTTC

J: TRBJ2-5
length: 14
V: TRBV10-3
D: TRBD1
size: many
CDR3: CAISLDRVQETQYF
DNA: TGTGCCATCAGTCTAGACAGGGTCCAAGAGACCCAGTACTTC

J: TRBJ2-1
length: 13
V: TRBV2
D: NA
size: few
CDR3: CASSVLINNEQFF
DNA: TGTGCCAGCAGTGTTCTGATCAACAATGAGCAGTTCTTC

J: TRBJ1-1
length: 13
V: TRBV6-4
D: NA
size: NA
CDR3: CASSEVGGTEAFF
DNA: TGTGCCAGCAGTGAAGTTGGGGGCACTGAAGCTTTCTTT

J: TRBJ2-5
length: 17
V: TRBV7-8
D: NA
size: NA
CDR3: CASSPNRGGALVETQYF
DNA: TGTGCCAGCAGCCCGAACAGGGGGGGGGCCTTAGTGGAGACCCAGTACTTC

J: TRBJ2-7
length: 14
V: TRBV10-3
D: NA
size: few
CDR3: CAISETSNSYEQYF
DNA: TGTGCCATCAGTGAGACGTCTAACTCCTACGAGCAGTACTTC